The 28 T cell receptor beta chains in this list originate from one sample, sequenced in a study of cytomegalovirus exposure and HLA in healthy donors. Measured with immunoSEQ multiplex PCR; TCRdb has only the in-frame clones, and not every one. The sample carries about 97,000 clones, roughly 95% recorded once. The sequencing sample was made of PBMCs. All receptors derive from a woman younger than 35 in good health and CMV-seronegative.

This CDR3 is CASSPSTGYYEKLFF. The CDR3 nucleotides read TGTGCCAGCAGCCCCTCGACAGGGTATTACGAAAAACTGTTTTTT. The V call is TRBV11-3, the J call TRBJ1-4; 7 nucleotides match TRBD1. Germline CDR1 SGHNT, CDR2 YENEEA. The CDR3 length is 15 residues. V shed 5 bases, J shed 8 bases, and the junction held 11 bases outside the gene matches. The full variable domain, rest sourced from reference TRBV11-3 and TRBJ1-4, is EAGVVQSPRYKIIEKKQPVAFWCNPISGHNTLYWYLQNLGQGPELLIRYENEEAVDDSQLPKDRFSAERLKGVDSTLKIQPAELGDSAVYLCASSPSTGYYEKLFFGSGTQLSVL.

The rearrangement uses TRBV4-2 and TRBJ1-6, with 7 bases that match TRBD1. CDR1 LGHNA and CDR2 YNFKEQ come from the germline V gene. CDR3 length: 15 residues. Germline trimming cut 3 bases from V and 4 bases from J; bases unmatched to any gene: 3. The CDR3 region has the DNA TGTGCCAGCAGCCAGGGGGACAGTTATAATTCACCCCTCCACTTT. The encoded protein is CASSQGDSYNSPLHF.

This chain links TRBV2 with TRBJ2-3, with 8 bases matching TRBD2. The CDR3 covers 16 residues. Germline V gene sequence: CDR1 SNHLY, CDR2 FYNNEI. Unmatched junction bases numbered 12, after V lost 7 bases and J lost 3 bases. The CDR3 here is CASTSSVGGGTDTQYF. The CDR3 DNA follows: TGTGCCAGCACCTCGTCGGTGGGCGGGGGGACAGATACGCAGTATTTT.

The chain links TRBV2 to TRBJ2-6; TRBD1 matches at 7 bases. V shed 1 base and J 3 bases; nucleotides not matched to a gene: 0. The CDR3 is 15 residues long. In germline, CDR1 is SNHLY, CDR2 FYNNEI. CDR3 in DNA: TGTGCCAGCAGTGAAGGACAGGGTGGGGCCAACGTCCTGACTTTC. As protein: CASSEGQGGANVLTF.

The rearrangement uses TRBV9 and TRBJ2-1; D gene uncertain. CDR1 SGDLS and CDR2 YYNGEE come from the germline V gene. The CDR3 spans 11 residues. V dropped 4 bases and J dropped 7 bases, with 6 bases sitting between them. The CDR3: CASSPGNEQFF. The CDR3 DNA reads as TGTGCCAGCAGCCCCGGGAATGAGCAGTTCTTC. Together with reference TRBV9 and TRBJ2-1, the CDR3 gives the full variable domain: DSGVTQTPKHLITATGQRVTLRCSPRSGDLSVYWYQQSLDQGLQFLIQYYNGEERAKGNILERFSAQQFPDLHSELNLSSLELGDSALYFCASSPGNEQFFGPGTRLTVL.

The J gene is TRBJ2-1, the V gene TRBV6-4; 8 nucleotides agree with TRBD2. The CDR3 totals 16 residues. The V gene's germline CDR1 is MRHNA and CDR2 SNTAGT. V lost 4 bases and J lost 7; bases outside the gene matches: 12. The CDR3 reads CASSGVFGGADNEQFF. The CDR3 DNA sequence: TGTGCCAGCAGTGGGGTGTTCGGGGGGGCGGATAATGAGCAGTTCTTC.

This rearrangement joins TRBV4-1 to TRBJ2-3; the match to TRBD2 covers 8 bases. Germline V gene sequence: CDR1 MGHRA, CDR2 YSYEKL. The trim removed 0 bases at V and 3 bases at J, leaving 8 bases unmatched. CDR3 size: 17 residues. The DNA of the CDR3 is TGCGCCAGCAGCCAAGATCGGGGGGGAGGGCCTACAGATACGCAGTATTTT. This gives the protein CASSQDRGGGPTDTQYF.

This clone was recorded once. CDR3 amino acids: CASSLDLGLVYNEQFF. In nucleotides, the CDR3 is TGCGCCAGCAGCTTGGACCTGGGACTAGTATACAATGAGCAGTTCTTC. The chain carries TRBV5-1 and TRBJ2-1; 8 bases line up with TRBD2. Trimming cost V 0 bases and J 4 bases; bases outside gene matches: 6. There are 16 residues in the CDR3. Germline lookup yields CDR1 SGHRS and CDR2 YFSETQ.

The chain combines TRBV6-1 with TRBJ1-5, with TRBD1 matching 8 bases. Per the germline V gene, CDR1 is MNHNS and CDR2 is SASEGT. This CDR3 spans 19 amino acids. V gave up 3 bases and J gave up 0 bases; unmatched junction bases: 13. The CDR3 spells CASSEMEGQAEDSNQPQHF. DNA of the CDR3: TGTGCCAGCAGTGAGATGGAGGGACAGGCTGAAGATAGCAATCAGCCCCAGCATTTT.

This clone was observed once. The rearrangement joins TRBV4-2 to TRBJ2-7, with 9 bases that match TRBD1. The trim removed 3 bases at V and 6 bases at J, leaving 15 bases unmatched. Germline V CDR1 and CDR2: LGHNA, YNFKEQ. The CDR3 has 17 residues. CDR3 region: CASSHVGQGRSTGEQYF. The CDR3 region has the DNA TGTGCCAGCAGCCACGTAGGACAGGGGAGGTCGACCGGCGAGCAGTACTTC.

The V gene is TRBV18, the J gene TRBJ2-3; TRBD2 matches at 11 bases. The V gene's germline CDR1 is KGHSH and CDR2 LQKENI. CDR3 length: 14 residues. The V and J ends lost 6 bases and 5 bases, in that order; junction bases with no gene match: 4. CDR3 loop: CASSQTSGGDTQYF. The CDR3 region has the DNA TGTGCCAGCTCCCAAACTAGCGGGGGAGATACGCAGTATTTT.

This clone was detected once. J is TRBJ2-2 and V is TRBV7-9; 12 nucleotides match TRBD2. Germline V CDR1 and CDR2: SEHNR, FQNEAQ (reference sequence). The CDR3 is made up of 17 amino acids. The V gene end was trimmed by 2 bases and the J gene end by 4 bases; junction bases not matched to a gene: 5. This CDR3 reads CASSLPLAGGPTGELFF. CDR3 coding DNA: TGTGCCAGCAGCTTACCCCTAGCGGGGGGGCCCACCGGGGAGCTGTTTTTT.

V and J are TRBV20-1 and TRBJ2-3; weak D call: TRBD2 (5 bases). Germline-derived CDR1 and CDR2 are DFQATT and SNEGSKA (reference sequence). The V gene lost 3 bases and the J gene lost 8 bases, with 6 bases spanning the gap. The CDR3 consists of 10 residues. As DNA, the CDR3 is TGCAGTGCTAGCGGAGGTACGCAGTATTTT. It yields the protein CSASGGTQYF.

This clone is a singleton in its sample. The rearrangement joins TRBV4-3 to TRBJ1-1; tentative D call: TRBD1 (6 bases). V lost 0 bases and J lost 5, with 10 bases in between. Looked up from germline, CDR1 is LGHNA and CDR2 is YSLEER. The CDR3 runs to 14 residues. The DNA for the CDR3 is TGCGCCAGCAGCCAAGAATCAGGGGCTACTGAAGCTTTCTTT. This codes for CASSQESGATEAFF.

This rearrangement joins TRBV5-4 to TRBJ2-5, with 10 bases that match TRBD1. Losses at the gene ends were 4 bases for V and 4 bases for J; bases not matched to a gene: 4. This CDR3 region has 14 residues. Germline CDR1 and CDR2: SGHNT and YYREEE (reference sequence). CDR3 region: CASSRQGARETQYF. CDR3 DNA: TGTGCCAGCAGCCGACAGGGGGCTAGAGAGACCCAGTACTTC.

The chain uses TRBV9 and TRBJ2-7, with D maybe TRBD1 (6 bases). CDR3 length: 16 amino acids. The germline V gene encodes CDR1 SGDLS and CDR2 YYNGEE. V was clipped by 0 bases and J by 2 bases, with 15 bases between them. The CDR3, as DNA: TGTGCCAGCAGCGTAGGAGAGGGTCAGGGGCCCTACGAGCAGTACTTC. It encodes CASSVGEGQGPYEQYF.

The chain is built from TRBV27 and TRBJ1-2; 10 bases fit TRBD1. The CDR3 runs to 16 residues. In germline, CDR1 is MNHEY, CDR2 SMNVEV (reference sequence). J lost 5 bases, V lost 5 bases, and 11 bases had no gene match. The CDR3 protein is CASSLNEGTGEYGYTF. CDR3 nucleotide sequence: TGTGCCAGCAGTCTGAACGAAGGGACAGGGGAGTATGGCTACACCTTC.

The chain couples TRBV5-5 to TRBJ2-7; 9 nucleotides line up with TRBD1. Germline CDR1 and CDR2: SGHKS and YYEKEE (reference sequence). This CDR3 has 15 amino acids. V lost 0 bases, J lost 3 bases, and 4 bases stayed unmatched. CDR3 DNA sequence: TGTGCCAGCAGCTTGGATCCGGACAGGGGCTACGAGCAGTACTTC. Protein product: CASSLDPDRGYEQYF.

This sequence joins TRBV10-3 and TRBJ2-1; 13 nucleotides line up with TRBD2. After removal of 10 bases from V and 8 bases from J, the junction contained 8 bases not matched to a gene. The CDR3 spans 14 residues. Germline CDR1 is ENHRY and CDR2 is SYGVKD. CDR3 bases: TGTGCCACCACCTGGACTAGCGGGAGATATGAGCAGTTCTTC. As protein: CATTWTSGRYEQFF.

The gene calls are TRBV6-5 and TRBJ2-1; TRBD2 is a possible D gene (6 bases). The CDR3 extends over 15 amino acids. Germline V CDR1 and CDR2: MNHEY, SVGAGI. V was trimmed by 2 bases and J by 6 bases, leaving 14 bases between them. CDR3 nucleotides: TGTGCCAGCAGTTACGGCGGGACCGTGGCCAATGAGCAGTTCTTC. Residues: CASSYGGTVANEQFF.

The chain links TRBV12-5 to TRBJ2-2; 13 bases agree with TRBD2. Germline CDR1 is LGHNT and CDR2 is FRNRAP. CDR3 size: 18 residues. V gave up 1 base and J gave up 7 bases; unmatched junction bases: 9. CDR3 nucleotides: TGTGCTAGTGGTTTGGCCGTAACTAGCGGGGGGGCTAGCGGGGAGCTGTTTTTT. It encodes CASGLAVTSGGASGELFF.

The count of this clone is one. The chain joins TRBV19 to TRBJ1-3, with 9 bases that match TRBD1. The CDR3 extends over 15 amino acids. Germline V gives CDR1 LNHDA, CDR2 SQIVND (reference sequence). The V segment lost 6 bases and the J segment 3 bases; nucleotides outside the gene matches: 6. CDR3 sequence reads: CASRAGTGNGNTIYF. The DNA of the CDR3 is TGTGCCAGTAGGGCCGGGACAGGGAATGGAAACACCATATATTTT. The variable domain in full, completed from reference TRBV19 and TRBJ1-3, reads DGGITQSPKYLFRKEGQNVTLSCEQNLNHDAMYWYRQDPGQGLRLIYYSQIVNDFQKGDIAEGYSVSREKKESFPLTVTSAQKNPTAFYLCASRAGTGNGNTIYFGEGSWLTVV.

The chain recombines TRBV6-1 with TRBJ2-3; the match to TRBD2 covers 11 bases. Trimming cost V 2 bases and J 4 bases; bases outside gene matches: 2. Germline V gene sequence: CDR1 MNHNS, CDR2 SASEGT. The CDR3 sequence is 15 residues long. The chain's CDR3 is CASSEFSGGADTQYF. CDR3 bases: TGTGCCAGCAGTGAATTTAGCGGGGGGGCAGATACGCAGTATTTT.

The chain combines TRBV25-1 with TRBJ1-1, with D possibly matching TRBD1 (5 bases). The CDR3 runs 15 residues. The V and J ends lost 0 bases and 3 bases respectively, with 11 bases between them. The germline V gene has CDR1 MGHDK and CDR2 SYGVNS. The CDR3 sequence is CASSEYRGLYTEAFF. As DNA, the CDR3 is TGTGCCAGCAGTGAATATCGGGGGTTATACACTGAAGCTTTCTTT.

The chain combines TRBV27 with TRBJ2-7, with 7 bases aligning to TRBD1. The CDR3 contains 15 residues. Trimming cost V 5 bases and J 5 bases; bases outside gene matches: 12. Germline V gene sequence: CDR1 MNHEY, CDR2 SMNVEV (reference sequence). The CDR3 sequence: CASSPTGLPFDEQYF. In DNA form, the CDR3 reads TGTGCCAGCAGTCCGACAGGGCTCCCTTTTGACGAGCAGTACTTC.

The chain has TRBV6-5 and TRBJ1-2; TRBD1 might be the D (5 bases). The V end lost 0 bases, the J end lost 5 bases, and 16 bases lay between the germline ends. The CDR3 consists of 16 residues. The germline gives CDR1 MNHEY, CDR2 SVGAGI. The CDR3 spells CASSYSSGRREYGYTF. In DNA form, the CDR3 reads TGTGCCAGCAGTTACTCGTCAGGGCGTCGAGAATATGGCTACACCTTC.

Concerning this clone itself: One end of the junction is discordant with germline, which a read error may explain. The CDR3 protein is CASSLGTGGEAFF. The CDR3 DNA reads as TGTGCTAGCAGCTTGGGGACAGGGGGGGAAGCTTTCTTT. This chain uses TRBV7-7 with TRBJ1-1; the match to TRBD1 covers 11 bases. CDR3 length equals 13 residues. Germline lookup yields CDR1 SSHAT and CDR2 FNYEAQ (reference sequence).

This chain links TRBV12-5 with TRBJ1-3; a possible D gene is TRBD1 (5 bases). V was cut by 6 bases and J by 10 bases, with 16 bases left in between. Germline V gene sequence: CDR1 LGHNT, CDR2 FRNRAP. This CDR3 has 13 residues. The CDR3 is CASGFGADWTIYF. The CDR3 DNA sequence: TGTGCTAGTGGATTTGGGGCCGATTGGACCATATATTTT. Together with reference TRBV12-5 and TRBJ1-3, the CDR3 gives the full variable domain: DARVTQTPRHKVTEMGQEVTMRCQPILGHNTVFWYRQTMMQGLELLAYFRNRAPLDDSGMPKDRFSAEMPDATLATLKIQPSEPRDSAVYFCASGFGADWTIYFGEGSWLTVV.